Listed here is a single T cell receptor (beta chain). Antigen unknown. The data derive from a study of T cell responses to AZD1222 COVID-19 vaccine. Broader study findings: Targets within unmutated variant regions were reportedly found for nearly half of spike-specific TCRs.

Germline V CDR1 and CDR2: LNHDA, SQIVND (reference sequence). V lost 5 bases, J lost 1 base, and 11 bases lay in between. The CDR3 extends over 15 amino acids. Data came from immunoSEQ multiplex PCR; TCRdb stores just in-frame clones and leaves some out. The clone table shows more than 110,000 clones, with the ten largest holding under 2.5%. Sequenced sample: peripheral blood. The receptor was isolated from an adult in good health. The rearrangement joins TRBV19 to TRBJ1-4; the D is unclear. CDR3 in DNA: TGTGCCAGTAGTCGTAACGACGGAACTAATGAAAAACTGTTTTTT. Protein: CASSRNDGTNEKLFF.